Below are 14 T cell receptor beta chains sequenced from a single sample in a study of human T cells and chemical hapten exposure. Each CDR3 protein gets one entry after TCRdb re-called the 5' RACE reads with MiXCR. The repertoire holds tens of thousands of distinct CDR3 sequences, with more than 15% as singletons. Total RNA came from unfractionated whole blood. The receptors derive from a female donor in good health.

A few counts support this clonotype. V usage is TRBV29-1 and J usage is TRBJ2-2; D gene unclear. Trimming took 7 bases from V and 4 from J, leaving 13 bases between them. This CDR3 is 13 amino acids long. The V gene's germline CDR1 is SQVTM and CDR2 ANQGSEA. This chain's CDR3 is CSASSPITGELFF. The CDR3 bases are TGCAGCGCCTCGTCCCCTATCACCGGGGAGCTGTTTTTT.

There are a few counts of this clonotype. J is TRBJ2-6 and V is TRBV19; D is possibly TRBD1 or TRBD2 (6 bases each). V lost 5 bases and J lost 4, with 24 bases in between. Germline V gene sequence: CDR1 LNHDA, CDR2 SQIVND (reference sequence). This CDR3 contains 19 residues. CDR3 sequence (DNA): TGTGCCAGTAGTCCGGGGGACGGGACACCCTCCGGAGGGGCCAACGTCCTGACTTTC. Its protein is CASSPGDGTPSGGANVLTF.

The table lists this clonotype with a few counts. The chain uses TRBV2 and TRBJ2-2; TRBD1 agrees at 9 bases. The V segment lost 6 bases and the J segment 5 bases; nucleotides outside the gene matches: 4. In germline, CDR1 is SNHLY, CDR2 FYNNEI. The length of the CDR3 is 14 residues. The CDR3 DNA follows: TGTGCCAGCAGGACAGGGGGATGGACCGGGGAGCTGTTTTTT. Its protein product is CASRTGGWTGELFF.

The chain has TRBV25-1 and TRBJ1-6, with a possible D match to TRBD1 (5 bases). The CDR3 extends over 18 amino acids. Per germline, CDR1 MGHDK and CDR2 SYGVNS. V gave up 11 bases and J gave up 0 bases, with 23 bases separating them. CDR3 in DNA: TGTGCCTCGTCAATCGGGGGACTACTTAGCTCCTATAATTCACCCCTCCACTTT. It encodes CASSIGGLLSSYNSPLHF.

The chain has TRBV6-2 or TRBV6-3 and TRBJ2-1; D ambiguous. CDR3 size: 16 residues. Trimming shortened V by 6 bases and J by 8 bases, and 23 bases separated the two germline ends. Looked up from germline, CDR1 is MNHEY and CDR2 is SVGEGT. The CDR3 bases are TGTGCCAGCAGCCACCGGACCGCGCCCTTAGGCCATGAGCAGTTCTTC. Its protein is CASSHRTAPLGHEQFF.

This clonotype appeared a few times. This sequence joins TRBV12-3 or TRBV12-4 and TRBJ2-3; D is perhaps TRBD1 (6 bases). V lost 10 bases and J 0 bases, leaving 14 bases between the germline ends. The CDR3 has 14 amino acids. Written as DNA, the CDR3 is TGTGCCACCACGCAGGGGCACAGCACAGATACGCAGTATTTT. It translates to CATTQGHSTDTQYF.

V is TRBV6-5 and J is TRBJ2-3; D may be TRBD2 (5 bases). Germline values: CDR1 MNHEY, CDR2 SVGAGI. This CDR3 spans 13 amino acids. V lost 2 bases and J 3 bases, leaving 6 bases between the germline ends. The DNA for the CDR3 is TGTGCCAGCAGTTACCAGCGGACAGATACGCAGTATTTT. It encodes CASSYQRTDTQYF.

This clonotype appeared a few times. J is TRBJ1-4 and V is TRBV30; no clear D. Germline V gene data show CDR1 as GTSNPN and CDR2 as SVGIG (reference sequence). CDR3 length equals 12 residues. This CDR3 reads CSARVHNEKLFF. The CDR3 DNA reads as TGTAGCGCGCGCGTGCATAATGAAAAACTGTTTTTT.

The CDR3 loop reads CSVTGARGTGYTF. The CDR3 DNA sequence: TGCAGCGTGACAGGGGCTCGAGGAACTGGCTACACCTTC. The chain joins TRBV29-1 to TRBJ1-2, with 8 bases lining up with TRBD1. This CDR3 has 13 amino acids. Germline CDR1 SQVTM, CDR2 ANQGSEA. Losses at the gene ends were 6 bases for V and 7 bases for J; bases not matched to a gene: 10. The variable domain in full, completed from reference TRBV29-1 and TRBJ1-2, reads SAVISQKPSRDICQRGTSLTIQCQVDSQVTMMFWYRQQPGQSLTLIATANQGSEATYESGFVIDKFPISRPNLTFSTLTVSNMSPEDSSIYLCSVTGARGTGYTFGSGTRLTVV.

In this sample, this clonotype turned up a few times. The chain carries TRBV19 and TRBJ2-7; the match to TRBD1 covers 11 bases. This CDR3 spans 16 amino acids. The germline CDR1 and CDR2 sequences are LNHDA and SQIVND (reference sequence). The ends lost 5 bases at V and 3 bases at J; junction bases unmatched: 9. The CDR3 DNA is TGTGCCAGTAGTCCACTCCCGGGACAGGGGGGCTACGAGCAGTACTTC. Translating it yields CASSPLPGQGGYEQYF.

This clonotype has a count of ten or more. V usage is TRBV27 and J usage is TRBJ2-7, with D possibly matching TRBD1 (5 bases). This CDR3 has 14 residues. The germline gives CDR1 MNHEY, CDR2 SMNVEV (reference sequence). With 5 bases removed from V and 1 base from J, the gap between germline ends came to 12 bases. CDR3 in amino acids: CASSANRNSYEQYF. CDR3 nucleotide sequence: TGTGCCAGCAGTGCTAACAGGAATTCCTACGAGCAGTACTTC.

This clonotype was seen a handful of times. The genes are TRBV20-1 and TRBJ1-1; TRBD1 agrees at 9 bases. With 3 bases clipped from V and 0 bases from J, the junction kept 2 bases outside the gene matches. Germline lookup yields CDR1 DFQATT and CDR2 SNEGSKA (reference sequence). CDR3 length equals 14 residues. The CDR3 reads CSASRDRVNTEAFF. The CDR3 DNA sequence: TGCAGTGCTAGCCGGGACAGGGTGAACACTGAAGCTTTCTTT.

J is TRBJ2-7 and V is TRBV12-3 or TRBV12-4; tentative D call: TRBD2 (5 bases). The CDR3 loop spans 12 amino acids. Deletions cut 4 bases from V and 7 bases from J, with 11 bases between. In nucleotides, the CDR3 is TGTGCCAGCAGTTCGCAGCCGGGGGAGCAGTACTTC. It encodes CASSSQPGEQYF.

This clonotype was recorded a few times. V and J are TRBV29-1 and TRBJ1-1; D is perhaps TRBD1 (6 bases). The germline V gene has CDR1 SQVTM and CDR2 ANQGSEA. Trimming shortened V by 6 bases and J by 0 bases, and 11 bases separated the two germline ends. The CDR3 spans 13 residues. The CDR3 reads CSVIGQMNTEAFF. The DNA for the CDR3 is TGCAGCGTGATTGGACAGATGAACACTGAAGCTTTCTTT.